This T cell receptor (beta chain) originates from a study of OX40 agonist ivuxolimab in advanced cancers. Whole-study context: Head and neck, renal cell, melanoma or hepatocellular carcinoma were the cancers that dose-escalation patients had.

The study, taken as a whole, reports: On average, CD8+ T cells showed a greater number of expanded clones than CD4+. In the 0.1 to 3.0 mg/kg range, CD4+ and CD8+ blood T cells had expanded clonally by week 6.

The V end was cut by 0 bases, the J end by 9 bases, with 11 bases between. From germline, CDR1 is MNHEY and CDR2 SVGAGI. The CDR3 covers 13 residues. The assay was immunoSEQ multiplex PCR, and TCRdb's table has in-frame clones only and misses some. Altogether 25,000 to 30,000 clones are present, 82% being singletons, with the ten largest covering 21%. With respect to this clone: Its specificity is unknown.

This sample comprised CD4+ or CD8+ T cells sorted from blood, obtained in a trial of the OX40 agonist ivuxolimab. The sequence was obtained from an adult with an advanced solid tumor such as melanoma, head and neck, liver or kidney cancer. This chain uses TRBV6-5 with TRBJ2-5; D is unclear. The CDR3: CASSYSTRRSQYF. Here the CDR3 DNA reads TGTGCCAGCAGTTACTCCACGAGGCGGTCCCAGTACTTC.